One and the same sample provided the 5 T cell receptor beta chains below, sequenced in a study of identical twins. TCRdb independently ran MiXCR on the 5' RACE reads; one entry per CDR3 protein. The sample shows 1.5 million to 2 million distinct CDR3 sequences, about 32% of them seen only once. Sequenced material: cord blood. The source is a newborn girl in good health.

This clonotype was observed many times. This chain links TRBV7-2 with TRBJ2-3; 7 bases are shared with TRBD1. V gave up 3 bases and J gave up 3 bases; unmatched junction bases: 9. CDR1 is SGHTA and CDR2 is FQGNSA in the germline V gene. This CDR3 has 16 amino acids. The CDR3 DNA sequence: TGTGCCAGCAGCTTGGCTAGACAGGGTGGGACAGATACGCAGTATTTT. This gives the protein CASSLARQGGTDTQYF.

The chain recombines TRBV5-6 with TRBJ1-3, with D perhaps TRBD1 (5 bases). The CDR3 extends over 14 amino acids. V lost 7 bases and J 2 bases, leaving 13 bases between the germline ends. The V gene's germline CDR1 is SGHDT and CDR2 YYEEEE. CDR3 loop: CASGDSSTGNTIYF. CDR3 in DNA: TGTGCCAGCGGCGACAGTTCTACTGGAAACACCATATATTTT.

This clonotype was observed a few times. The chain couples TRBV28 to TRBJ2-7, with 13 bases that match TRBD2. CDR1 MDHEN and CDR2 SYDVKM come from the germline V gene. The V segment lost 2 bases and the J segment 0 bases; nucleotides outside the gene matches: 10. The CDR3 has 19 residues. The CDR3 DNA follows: TGTGCCAGCAGTTTACCCCTGACTAGCGGGAGGAAAAGCTCCTACGAGCAGTACTTC. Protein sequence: CASSLPLTSGRKSSYEQYF. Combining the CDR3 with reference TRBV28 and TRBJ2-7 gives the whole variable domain DVKVTQSSRYLVKRTGEKVFLECVQDMDHENMFWYRQDPGLGLRLIYFSYDVKMKEKGDIPEGYSVSREKKERFSLILESASTNQTSMYLCASSLPLTSGRKSSYEQYFGPGTRLTVT.

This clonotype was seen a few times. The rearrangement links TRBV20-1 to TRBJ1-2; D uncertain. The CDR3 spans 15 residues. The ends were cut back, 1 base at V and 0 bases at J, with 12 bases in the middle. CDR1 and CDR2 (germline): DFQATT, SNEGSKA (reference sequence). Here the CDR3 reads CSARATETPNYGYTF. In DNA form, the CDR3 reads TGCAGTGCTAGAGCCACGGAGACACCTAACTATGGCTACACCTTC.

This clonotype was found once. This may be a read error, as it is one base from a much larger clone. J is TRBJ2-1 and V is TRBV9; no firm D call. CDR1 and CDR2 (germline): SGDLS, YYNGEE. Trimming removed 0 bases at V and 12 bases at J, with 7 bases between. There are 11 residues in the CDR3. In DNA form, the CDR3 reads TGTGCCAGCAGCGTAGATGCAGGGCAGTTCTTC. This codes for CASSVDAGQFF.